Listed below are T cell receptor beta chains from one sample, sequenced in a study of T cell responses to AZD1222 COVID-19 vaccine. TCRdb keeps only in-frame clones here, not all; method: immunoSEQ multiplex PCR. The data contain around 100,000 clones, about 85% of them singletons. The material was peripheral blood, obtained 28 days after the second AZD1222 dose. The receptor set was obtained from an adult who received the AZD1222 COVID-19 vaccine. Both conserved end residues are part of each CDR3. The D gene is left open where the match is weak.

d_call v_call cdr3_aa
. TRBV5-1 CASSLAGSQETQYF
. TRBV19 CASRLYGTDTQYF
. TRBV3-1/TRBV3-2 CASSQDRAPRPYEQYF
TRBD2 TRBV11-2 CASSSRGVGETQYF
. TRBV6-2/TRBV6-3 CASSWTDYGYTF
TRBD1 TRBV7-2 CASSSGTGFGTDTQYF
TRBD2 TRBV5-4 CASSLALSGGEQFF
. TRBV5-1 CASSDTVGGTEAFF
. TRBV19 CASSISGSSGANVLTF
. TRBV6-5 CASSYGKPGNTIYF
. TRBV15 CATSGLNGYTF
. TRBV6-2/TRBV6-3 CASSYSTGNSLEAFF
. TRBV5-8 CASSSDFGTEAFF
TRBD1 TRBV4-3 CASSQGTGYGDEKLFF
. TRBV7-2 CASSLAGYQETQYF
. TRBV3-1/TRBV3-2 CASSRWDTSTDTQYF
TRBD2 TRBV9 CASSESSGVGYEQYF
. TRBV10-3 CAISEIRATGELFF
. TRBV15 CATSRLGQGLGANVLTF
. TRBV29-1 CSVRIQANTEAFF
TRBD1 TRBV25-1 CASSATGEWRSPLHF
. TRBV5-1 CASSFTGGDTEAFF
TRBD1 TRBV18 CASSSGQGQAGQPQHF
TRBD1 TRBV27 CASRSGGVAGYTF
TRBD1 TRBV5-4 CASSSGTGLEKLFF
. TRBV3-1/TRBV3-2 CASSLRTGFGNTEAFF
. TRBV4-1 CASSHFAREAGNTIYF
. TRBV7-3 CASSSANMGDSSTDTQYF
. TRBV2 CASRGRRGSQETQYF
. TRBV19 CASRGHLNQPQHF
. TRBV10-2 CASSVDGTSGNPGDTEAFF
. TRBV7-9 CASSYRDQIYNEQFF
. TRBV6-2/TRBV6-3 CASSYRAVYGYTF
. TRBV23-1 CASSQSWIPTITDTQYF
. TRBV7-8 CASSLNMGSAVTDTQYF
TRBD2 TRBV5-6 CASSLIVAGGYTDTQYF
TRBD2 TRBV28 CASSLFWGQEVGTRAYEQYF
. TRBV5-1 CASSLTGLRENTIYF
. TRBV12-3/TRBV12-4 CASSGDSPAGYTF
. TRBV27 CASSPNAGEVGNQPQHF
TRBD1 TRBV18 CASSPQQGNYEQYF
. TRBV2 CASTGRMNTEAFF